The rows below give T cell receptor beta chains drawn from one sample of a study of beta chain features in type 1 diabetes. The table came from immunoSEQ multiplex PCR; TCRdb's copy has only in-frame clones and leaves some out. The sample has more than 150,000 clones, approximately 9.9% seen once. What was sequenced was central memory CD4+ T cells from blood. These receptor sequences come from a woman aged 18-30 years in good health. Both conserved end residues are part of each CDR3. The D gene is left open where the match is weak. Not all rows give a size; the values are once, few, many and, for expanded clones, a class.

V: TRBV19; size: .; J: TRBJ2-5; D: TRBD1; DNA: TGTGCCAGTCGCGGGACAGGGCAAGAGACCCAGTACTTC; CDR3: CASRGTGQETQYF
V: TRBV29-1; size: few; J: TRBJ1-1; D: TRBD1; DNA: TGCAGCGTGAGTGGACAGGGGGCGATTGAAGCTTTCTTT; CDR3: CSVSGQGAIEAFF
V: TRBV9; size: .; J: TRBJ1-1; D: .; DNA: TGTGCCAGCAGCTCCTTGACAAGTATGAACACTGAAGCTTTCTTT; CDR3: CASSSLTSMNTEAFF
V: TRBV5-1; size: many; J: TRBJ2-7; D: .; DNA: TGCGCCAGCAAATTGGGGCCCCTTACCTACGAGCAGTACTTC; CDR3: CASKLGPLTYEQYF
V: TRBV5-1; size: .; J: TRBJ1-1; D: .; DNA: TGCGCCAGCAGCTTGTCAGTAGGGGCTGAAGCTTTCTTT; CDR3: CASSLSVGAEAFF
V: TRBV7-9; size: few; J: TRBJ1-5; D: .; DNA: TGTGCCAGCAGCTTAATGAGTAATCAGCCCCAGCATTTT; CDR3: CASSLMSNQPQHF
V: TRBV9; size: .; J: TRBJ2-3; D: .; DNA: TGTGCCAGCAGCGTAGTAGGGAGTATGGGCACAGATACGCAGTATTTT; CDR3: CASSVVGSMGTDTQYF
V: TRBV10-2; size: few; J: TRBJ2-1; D: TRBD2; DNA: TGCGCCAGCAGGCCGGGACTAGCGGGGAATGAGCAGTTCTTC; CDR3: CASRPGLAGNEQFF
V: TRBV5-1; size: .; J: TRBJ2-7; D: TRBD1; DNA: TGCGCCAGCAGCCACGGACAGGAATCAGGAGAGCAGTACTTC; CDR3: CASSHGQESGEQYF
V: TRBV5-1; size: .; J: TRBJ2-1; D: TRBD1; DNA: TGCGCCAGCAGCCTCCAGACAGGGGGCGAATATGAGCAGTTCTTC; CDR3: CASSLQTGGEYEQFF
V: TRBV9; size: few; J: TRBJ1-1; D: .; DNA: TGTGCCAGCAGCTCACGGCCAGGCCTGAACACTGAAGCTTTCTTT; CDR3: CASSSRPGLNTEAFF
V: TRBV2; size: .; J: TRBJ1-2; D: TRBD1; DNA: TGTGCCAGCAGCGCCGGGACAGCCTATGGCTACACCTTC; CDR3: CASSAGTAYGYTF
V: TRBV5-8; size: .; J: TRBJ1-1; D: .; DNA: TGTGCCAGCCAACTGCGACAGGTGAACACTGAAGCTTTCTTT; CDR3: CASQLRQVNTEAFF
V: TRBV30; size: .; J: TRBJ1-4; D: TRBD1; DNA: TGTGCCTGGGGGGGACAGGGGGAAGGAAAACTGTTTTTT; CDR3: CAWGGQGEGKLFF
V: TRBV18; size: .; J: TRBJ2-5; D: TRBD2; DNA: TGTGCCAGCTCAACACTAGCGGGAGTTGGGGAGACCCAGTACTTC; CDR3: CASSTLAGVGETQYF
V: TRBV2; size: .; J: TRBJ2-1; D: .; DNA: TGTGCCAGCAGTGATGGGTGGAGCTCCTACAATGAGCAGTTCTTC; CDR3: CASSDGWSSYNEQFF
V: TRBV6-6; size: .; J: TRBJ2-7; D: TRBD2; DNA: TGTGCCAGCAGTTATCAAGCGGGAAGCTCCTACGAGCAGTACTTC; CDR3: CASSYQAGSSYEQYF
V: TRBV5-1; size: .; J: TRBJ2-7; D: TRBD2; DNA: TGCGCCAGCAGCCCAGGACTAGTTCTTTCCTACGAGCAGTACTTC; CDR3: CASSPGLVLSYEQYF
V: TRBV15; size: few; J: TRBJ1-1; D: .; DNA: TGTGCCACCAGCAGAGCCCTCGGAGAGTTTACTTTCTTT; CDR3: CATSRALGEFTFF
V: TRBV7-9; size: few; J: TRBJ2-5; D: TRBD2; DNA: TGTGCCAGCAGCGGGGACTATGAGACCCAGTACTTC; CDR3: CASSGDYETQYF
V: TRBV5-1; size: .; J: TRBJ2-5; D: TRBD2; DNA: TGCGCCAGCAGCTTGGGCACTAGCGGTGAGACCCAGTACTTC; CDR3: CASSLGTSGETQYF
V: TRBV9; size: few; J: TRBJ1-3; D: TRBD1; DNA: TGTGCCAGCAGCGTAGGACAGGGATGGAGCTCTGGAAACACCATATATTTT; CDR3: CASSVGQGWSSGNTIYF
V: TRBV18; size: .; J: TRBJ1-3; D: TRBD1; DNA: TGTGCCAGCTCACCCGTCGGACAGGGCTCTGGAAACACCATATATTTT; CDR3: CASSPVGQGSGNTIYF
V: TRBV28; size: .; J: TRBJ2-7; D: TRBD1; DNA: TGTGCCAGCAGACTTTCCGGGACAGAGGTACCCGAGCAGTACTTC; CDR3: CASRLSGTEVPEQYF
V: TRBV18; size: .; J: TRBJ2-5; D: .; DNA: TGTGCCAGCTCACCACCGACCAGGGAGACCCAGTACTTC; CDR3: CASSPPTRETQYF
V: TRBV30; size: many; J: TRBJ2-5; D: TRBD1; DNA: TGTGCCTGGAGTGTCTCAGGGGGCTGGAAGACCCAGTACTTC; CDR3: CAWSVSGGWKTQYF
V: TRBV15; size: .; J: TRBJ2-3; D: TRBD2; DNA: TGTGCCACCAGCAGGAGAGCGGGAGGGCCGTCAGATACGCAGTATTTT; CDR3: CATSRRAGGPSDTQYF
V: TRBV12-5; size: few; J: TRBJ1-1; D: TRBD1; DNA: TGTGCTAGTGGTTTGCCCGGGACAGGGGACACTGAAGCTTTCTTT; CDR3: CASGLPGTGDTEAFF
V: TRBV30; size: few; J: TRBJ1-1; D: .; DNA: TGTGCCTGGAACCCTACTTCGACTGGAGAAGCTTTCTTT; CDR3: CAWNPTSTGEAFF
V: TRBV7-6; size: few; J: TRBJ2-5; D: .; DNA: TGTGCCAGCAGCCAAGTAGGCGGAGAGACCCAGTACTTC; CDR3: CASSQVGGETQYF
V: TRBV4-1; size: .; J: TRBJ2-7; D: .; DNA: TGCGCCAGCAGCCGAGGACACGGCTCCTACGAGCAGTACTTC; CDR3: CASSRGHGSYEQYF
V: TRBV18; size: .; J: TRBJ1-2; D: TRBD1; DNA: TGTGCCAGCTCTGACGACAGGGACTATGGCTACACCTTC; CDR3: CASSDDRDYGYTF
V: TRBV18; size: many; J: TRBJ2-1; D: .; DNA: TGTGCCAGCTCAATTGACAGTACCAATGAGCAGTTCTTC; CDR3: CASSIDSTNEQFF
V: TRBV28; size: .; J: TRBJ1-3; D: .; DNA: TGTGCCAGCAGCCCCTCTTATGCTGGAAACACCATATATTTT; CDR3: CASSPSYAGNTIYF
V: TRBV7-8; size: .; J: TRBJ2-2; D: .; DNA: TGTGCCAGCAGCTTAGTCCCCCGGGGATACACCGGGGAGCTGTTTTTT; CDR3: CASSLVPRGYTGELFF
V: TRBV7-7; size: few; J: TRBJ2-5; D: .; DNA: TGTGCTAGCAGCTTAAGCGCGCAGAAGACCCAGTACTTC; CDR3: CASSLSAQKTQYF
V: TRBV6-5; size: few; J: TRBJ2-1; D: .; DNA: TGTGCCAGCAGGGGAGGGGAGGGGGGGCCTGAGCAGTTCTTC; CDR3: CASRGGEGGPEQFF
V: TRBV11-2; size: few; J: TRBJ2-1; D: .; DNA: TGTGCCAGCAGCCGACTCTCCCGGGATTACAATGAGCAGTTCTTC; CDR3: CASSRLSRDYNEQFF
V: TRBV6-5; size: .; J: TRBJ1-2; D: TRBD1; DNA: TGTGCCAGCAGTATCGGGACAGCTAACTATGGCTACACCTTC; CDR3: CASSIGTANYGYTF
V: TRBV19; size: .; J: TRBJ1-2; D: TRBD1; DNA: TGTGCCAGTAGTATCCTTCCGAGTGGGGCAGGGGGCGACTACACCTTC; CDR3: CASSILPSGAGGDYTF
V: TRBV30; size: .; J: TRBJ2-7; D: TRBD2; DNA: TGTGCCTCCCCTCGGGGGGAGAACTCCTACGAGCAGTACTTC; CDR3: CASPRGENSYEQYF